A single sample gave rise to the 13 T cell receptor beta chains below, sequenced in a study of HIV-infected patients and healthy controls. No cell fractionation was done, so the repertoire covers all unsorted peripheral blood T cells. About 450 ng RNA was reverse transcribed with alpha and beta constant-region primers. Using multiplexing indices, alpha and beta chain libraries were generated apart by chain-specific third strand synthesis. TCRdb re-derived calls from the 5' RACE reads in MiXCR, one entry per CDR3 protein. This sample has more than 15,000 distinct CDR3 sequences, with around 8.3% found just once. The specimen was blood. These receptors came from an adult in good health.

This clonotype was observed many times. The V call is TRBV3-1, the J call TRBJ2-1; 15 bases map to TRBD2. V lost 3 bases to trimming and J lost 2 bases; unmatched junction nucleotides: 2. The CDR3 loop spans 17 amino acids. Germline CDR1 reads LGHDT; CDR2 reads YNNKEL (reference sequence). CDR3: CASSHRTSGRAYNEQFF. CDR3 DNA: TGTGCCAGCAGCCATCGGACTAGCGGGAGGGCCTACAATGAGCAGTTCTTC.

This clonotype appeared many times. This chain uses TRBV5-1 with TRBJ2-5, with a possible D match to TRBD1 (6 bases). CDR1 is SGHRS, CDR2 YFSETQ, per germline. This CDR3 region has 15 residues. The V gene lost 4 bases and the J gene lost 0 bases, with 13 bases spanning the gap. The CDR3 DNA reads as TGCGCCAGCAGCCCTCTCACAGGGTACCAAGAGACCCAGTACTTC. It encodes CASSPLTGYQETQYF.

The chain is built from TRBV5-1 and TRBJ2-7; the D is unclear. Germline V CDR1 and CDR2: SGHRS, YFSETQ. This CDR3 region has 14 residues. V gave up 0 bases and J gave up 0 bases, with 7 bases separating them. DNA of the CDR3: TGCGCCAGCAGCTTGGGTCTAGTCTCCTACGAGCAGTACTTC. Encoded protein: CASSLGLVSYEQYF. Full variable domain (rest looked up from reference TRBV5-1 and TRBJ2-7): KAGVTQTPRYLIKTRGQQVTLSCSPISGHRSVSWYQQTPGQGLQFLFEYFSETQRNKGNFPGRFSGRQFSNSRSEMNVSTLELGDSALYLCASSLGLVSYEQYFGPGTRLTVT.

This clonotype was observed at least ten times. The J gene is TRBJ2-7, the V gene TRBV4-1; 10 nucleotides agree with TRBD2. In germline, CDR1 is MGHRA, CDR2 YSYEKL. Trimming removed 6 bases from V and 7 bases from J; junction bases left unmatched: 6. The length of the CDR3 is 13 residues. The CDR3 DNA reads TGCGCCAGCAGTCTCGGACTAGCGGAAGAGCAGTACTTC. It codes for CASSLGLAEEQYF.

This chain links TRBV9 with TRBJ2-7; TRBD1 agrees at 9 bases. Germline V gene sequence: CDR1 SGDLS, CDR2 YYNGEE. The CDR3 is 14 amino acids. V shed 0 bases and J 5 bases; nucleotides not matched to a gene: 3. The CDR3 DNA sequence: TGTGCCAGCAGCGTAGACAGGGGGCGGCACGAGCAGTACTTC. This sequence encodes CASSVDRGRHEQYF.

In its sample, this clonotype was seen many times. This chain uses TRBV7-2 with TRBJ2-7; D is ambiguous. The V gene lost 2 bases and the J gene lost 2 bases, with 10 bases spanning the gap. The CDR3 extends over 14 amino acids. The germline gives CDR1 SGHTA, CDR2 FQGNSA. CDR3 protein: CASSLSMPTYEQYF. DNA for the CDR3: TGTGCCAGCAGCTTATCCATGCCAACCTACGAGCAGTACTTC.

There are many counts of this clonotype. The rearrangement joins TRBV19 to TRBJ2-7; unclear D gene. The V gene's germline CDR1 is LNHDA and CDR2 SQIVND (reference sequence). The CDR3 has 14 residues. Trimming took off 6 bases at V and 3 bases at J, with 15 bases between the two ends. CDR3 loop: CASRPTTSGYEQYF. The CDR3 DNA sequence: TGTGCCAGTAGGCCCACTACCTCGGGCTACGAGCAGTACTTC.

This clonotype was seen repeatedly, ten times or more. This sequence joins TRBV27 and TRBJ1-6; 9 nucleotides match TRBD1. The length of the CDR3 is 15 residues. Germline V CDR1 and CDR2: MNHEY, SMNVEV (reference sequence). J gave up 5 bases and V 3 bases, and 2 bases lay outside the gene matches. CDR3 nucleotide sequence: TGTGCCAGCAGTTTTGGGGACAGGGATAATTCACCCCTCCACTTT. It encodes CASSFGDRDNSPLHF.

Only a few counts were recorded for this clonotype. The chain carries TRBV4-1 and TRBJ2-1; TRBD2 aligns across 7 bases. Germline V lookup: CDR1 MGHRA, CDR2 YSYEKL. There are 15 residues in the CDR3. V trimming: 4 bases; J trimming: 6 bases; junction bases outside the gene matches: 9. CDR3 sequence: CASSPQRDLFNEQFF. As DNA, the CDR3 is TGCGCCAGCAGCCCACAGCGGGACCTATTCAATGAGCAGTTCTTC.

The rearrangement joins TRBV12-3 or TRBV12-4 to TRBJ2-6; no clear D. CDR3 length equals 15 residues. Trimming took off 4 bases at V and 2 bases at J, with 9 bases between the two ends. CDR3: CASSSRVPGANVLTF. CDR3 DNA sequence: TGTGCCAGCAGTTCTCGGGTTCCTGGGGCCAACGTCCTGACTTTC.

This chain joins TRBV20-1 and TRBJ2-7; 9 positions agree with TRBD2. The CDR3 loop spans 15 amino acids. Germline CDR1 and CDR2: DFQATT and SNEGSKA (reference sequence). V shed 0 bases and J 7 bases; nucleotides not matched to a gene: 10. CDR3 bases: TGCAGTGCTAGAGATTATGAGCGGGAGGCTGGAGAGCAGTACTTC. This gives the protein CSARDYEREAGEQYF.

This clonotype appeared many times. V usage is TRBV27 and J usage is TRBJ2-1; no clear D gene. Germline CDR1 MNHEY, CDR2 SMNVEV (reference sequence). The CDR3 spans 15 residues. Trimming took off 5 bases at V and 10 bases at J, with 21 bases between the two ends. Written as DNA, the CDR3 is TGTGCCAGCAGTGGGTACGGAGACCTCTCGAAGGAGCAGTTCTTC. Its protein product is CASSGYGDLSKEQFF.

V is TRBV12-3 or TRBV12-4 and J is TRBJ2-7, with D tentatively TRBD2 (6 bases). CDR3 length: 18 amino acids. With 3 bases removed from V and 3 bases from J, the gap between germline ends came to 24 bases. CDR3 coding DNA: TGTGCCAGCAGTTTCGGGGGAGTTTCTCATGTGGGGGGCTACGAGCAGTACTTC. This sequence encodes CASSFGGVSHVGGYEQYF.